The 6 T cell receptor beta chains below all came from one sample that was sequenced in a study of neurological immune-mediated disorders. TCRdb processed the 5' RACE reads anew with MiXCR; each CDR3 protein has one entry. This sample has over 55,000 distinct CDR3 sequences, with approximately 10% found just once. The time point is: longitudinal time-point 1 (baseline). Sequenced sample: PBMCs. The receptors derive from a man between 25 and 39 years old in good health.

The table lists this clonotype with many counts. The V and J genes are TRBV5-6 and TRBJ2-5; TRBD2 might be the D (6 bases). The CDR3 has 14 amino acids. V dropped 1 base and J dropped 5 bases, with 12 bases sitting between them. From germline, CDR1 is SGHDT and CDR2 YYEEEE. The CDR3, as DNA: TGTGCCAGCAGCTTGTGGCGGGATGGGGAGACCCAGTACTTC. Amino acids: CASSLWRDGETQYF.

Ten or more counts support this clonotype. The rearrangement uses TRBV24-1 and TRBJ2-3, with D unclear. The V gene lost 5 bases and the J gene lost 6 bases, with 5 bases spanning the gap. Germline CDR1 KGHDR, CDR2 SFDVKD. The length of the CDR3 is 11 residues. The CDR3 spells CATSAVDTQYF. In DNA, the CDR3 is TGTGCCACCAGTGCCGTGGATACGCAGTATTTT.

This clonotype was detected ten times or more. The chain links TRBV28 to TRBJ2-1; D is perhaps TRBD2 (7 bases). The CDR3 is 17 amino acids. Germline-derived CDR1 and CDR2 are MDHEN and SYDVKM. V was clipped by 7 bases and J by 2 bases, with 21 bases between them. The CDR3 nucleotides read TGTGCCAGCACCCACGGGGGGCCCAGCGGAGCCTACAATGAGCAGTTCTTC. Translating gives CASTHGGPSGAYNEQFF.

This clonotype was seen once. The chain links TRBV27 to TRBJ2-7; 7 bases map to TRBD1. V was clipped by 2 bases and J by 6 bases; unmatched bases: 1. Germline CDR1 MNHEY, CDR2 SMNVEV (reference sequence). The CDR3 has 12 residues. This chain's CDR3 is CASSLAGGEQYF. Written as DNA, the CDR3 is TGTGCCAGCAGTTTAGCAGGGGGCGAGCAGTACTTC.

At least ten counts were recorded for this clonotype. CDR3 bases: TGCAGTGCTAGCGTAGCGGCTAGCACAGATACGCAGTATTTT. It encodes CSASVAASTDTQYF. The chain employs TRBV20-1 and TRBJ2-3; the D gene is possibly TRBD2 (6 bases). The germline V gene encodes CDR1 DFQATT and CDR2 SNEGSKA (reference sequence). The CDR3 spans 14 residues. Trimming cost V 3 bases and J 0 bases, with 10 bases left between them.

This clonotype was seen at least ten times. The chain joins TRBV28 to TRBJ2-7, with D uncertain. This CDR3 region has 11 residues. Between the trimmed V and J ends, which lost 1 base and 5 bases, there was a span of 3 bases. The germline gives CDR1 MDHEN, CDR2 SYDVKM. The CDR3 here is CASSLLDEQYF. The CDR3 DNA reads TGTGCCAGCAGTTTATTGGACGAGCAGTACTTC.